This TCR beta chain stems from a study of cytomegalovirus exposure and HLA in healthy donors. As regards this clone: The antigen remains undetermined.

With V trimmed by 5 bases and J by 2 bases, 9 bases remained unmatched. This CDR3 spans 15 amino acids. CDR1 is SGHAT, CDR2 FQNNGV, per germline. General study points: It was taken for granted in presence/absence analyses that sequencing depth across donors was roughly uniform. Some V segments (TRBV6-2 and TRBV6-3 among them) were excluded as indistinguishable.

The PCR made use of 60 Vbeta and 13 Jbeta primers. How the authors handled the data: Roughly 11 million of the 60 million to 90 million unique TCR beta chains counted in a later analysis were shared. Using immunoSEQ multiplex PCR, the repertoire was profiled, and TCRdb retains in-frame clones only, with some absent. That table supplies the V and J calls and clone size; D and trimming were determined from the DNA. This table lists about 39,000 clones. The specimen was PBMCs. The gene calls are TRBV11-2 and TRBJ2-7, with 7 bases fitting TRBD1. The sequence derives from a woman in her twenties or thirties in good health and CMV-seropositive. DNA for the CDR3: TGTGCCAGCAGCCAACCGCAGGGGGTGACCTACGAGCAGTACTTC. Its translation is CASSQPQGVTYEQYF.